Following are 32 T cell receptor beta chains from one sample sequenced in a study of cytomegalovirus exposure and HLA in healthy donors. A multiplex PCR was run with 60 Vbeta primers and 13 Jbeta primers. Only in-frame clones appear in the TCRdb table, and some are missing; sequencing was by immunoSEQ multiplex PCR. This sample has under 170,000 clones, with around 60% found just once. Sequenced sample: PBMCs. These receptors were taken from a woman aged 55-69 years in good health and CMV-seropositive.

The chain recombines TRBV4-1 with TRBJ2-3; 9 nucleotides agree with TRBD2. Looked up from germline, CDR1 is MGHRA and CDR2 is YSYEKL. Germline trimming cut 0 bases from V and 2 bases from J; bases unmatched to any gene: 9. The CDR3 extends over 18 amino acids. In nucleotides, the CDR3 is TGCGCCAGCAGCCAAGATAGTAGCGGGAGTAGTCCCACAGATACGCAGTATTTT. Its translation: CASSQDSSGSSPTDTQYF.

The chain has TRBV5-6 and TRBJ1-2; TRBD1 agrees at 8 bases. The CDR3 runs to 14 residues. Germline-derived CDR1 and CDR2 are SGHDT and YYEEEE. The V gene end was trimmed by 4 bases and the J gene end by 5 bases; junction bases not matched to a gene: 7. The CDR3 loop is CASSPADRGYGYTF. The CDR3 nucleotides are TGTGCCAGCAGCCCCGCCGACAGGGGATATGGCTACACCTTC.

V and J are TRBV7-2 and TRBJ2-5; 13 bases agree with TRBD2. Trimming cost V 5 bases and J 5 bases; bases outside gene matches: 14. The germline V gene has CDR1 SGHTA and CDR2 FQGNSA. CDR3 length equals 18 residues. CDR3 protein: CASSPTRTSGRLGETQYF. The CDR3 DNA is TGTGCCAGCAGCCCGACCCGGACTAGCGGGAGACTAGGGGAGACCCAGTACTTC.

The J gene is TRBJ2-3, the V gene TRBV11-3; weak D call: TRBD1 (6 bases). CDR1 SGHNT and CDR2 YENEEA come from the germline V gene. This CDR3 has 14 amino acids. Between the trimmed V and J ends, which lost 5 bases and 2 bases, there was a span of 11 bases. The CDR3 sequence is CASSLQGPTDTQYF. The CDR3 coding sequence is TGTGCCAGCAGCCTACAGGGCCCCACAGATACGCAGTATTTT.

This clone was seen only a few times. The genes are TRBV19 and TRBJ2-6; TRBD1 matches at 9 bases. V lost 5 bases and J lost 0; bases outside the gene matches: 5. CDR1 LNHDA and CDR2 SQIVND come from the germline V gene (reference sequence). This CDR3 is built from 17 residues. CDR3 protein: CASSSGQGSSGANVLTF. The CDR3 region has the DNA TGTGCCAGTAGTTCTGGACAGGGGAGCTCTGGGGCCAACGTCCTGACTTTC.

The genes are TRBV13 and TRBJ2-1, with 9 nucleotides matching TRBD2. CDR1 and CDR2 from the germline V gene are PRHDT and FYEKMQ (reference sequence). This CDR3 comprises 17 residues. The ends lost 4 bases at V and 2 bases at J; junction bases unmatched: 9. The CDR3 sequence: CASSSQVTSGAYNEQFF. DNA for the CDR3: TGTGCCAGCAGCTCCCAGGTGACTAGCGGAGCCTACAATGAGCAGTTCTTC.

V is TRBV7-2 and J is TRBJ2-6; TRBD1 agrees at 10 bases. The germline CDR1 and CDR2 sequences are SGHTA and FQGNSA. V shed 0 bases, J shed 0 bases, and the junction held 5 bases outside the gene matches. The CDR3 is 19 residues long. The CDR3, as DNA: TGTGCCAGCAGCTTAGCCGGGACAGGGGATACCTCTGGGGCCAACGTCCTGACTTTC. Translated, it gives CASSLAGTGDTSGANVLTF. Full variable domain (remainder filled in from reference TRBV7-2 and TRBJ2-6): GAGVSQSPSNKVTEKGKDVELRCDPISGHTALYWYRQSLGQGLEFLIYFQGNSAPDKSGLPSDRFSAERTGGSVSTLTIQRTQQEDSAVYLCASSLAGTGDTSGANVLTFGAGSRLTVL.

The chain joins TRBV30 to TRBJ1-5; D is possibly TRBD1 (5 bases). The length of the CDR3 is 13 residues. Germline V gene data show CDR1 as GTSNPN and CDR2 as SVGIG (reference sequence). Trimming took off 1 base at V and 7 bases at J, with 11 bases between the two ends. The CDR3 region has the DNA TGTGCCTGGAGTGGGGACTTGTCACAGCCCCAGCATTTT. It codes for CAWSGDLSQPQHF.

The chain carries TRBV5-1 and TRBJ1-2, with 9 bases identical to TRBD1. The length of the CDR3 is 15 residues. CDR1 is SGHRS, CDR2 YFSETQ, per germline. V dropped 4 bases and J dropped 7; count of bases not matched to a gene: 11. The CDR3 sequence is CASSLREQGASGYTF. CDR3 coding DNA: TGCGCCAGCAGCCTGAGGGAACAGGGGGCCAGTGGCTACACCTTC.

This chain joins TRBV2 and TRBJ2-3, with a weak D call TRBD1 (7 bases). CDR3 length: 15 residues. Germline values: CDR1 SNHLY, CDR2 FYNNEI. Trimming removed 1 base from V and 6 bases from J, with 14 bases in between. CDR3 nucleotide sequence: TGTGCCAGCAGTGAAGGACAGGGACTCATTGATACGCAGTATTTT. Its translation: CASSEGQGLIDTQYF.

The V call is TRBV9, the J call TRBJ1-1; TRBD1 might be the D (5 bases). Looked up from germline, CDR1 is SGDLS and CDR2 is YYNGEE. Deletions cut 8 bases from V and 2 bases from J, with 13 bases between. The CDR3 is 13 amino acids. DNA of the CDR3: TGTGCCAGTGCGCCGGACACCAACACTGAAGCTTTCTTT. Translated: CASAPDTNTEAFF.

This clone was counted once. This sequence joins TRBV30 and TRBJ1-1; TRBD1 is a possible D gene (6 bases). V shed 3 bases and J shed 0 bases, with 8 bases lying between them. This CDR3 contains 13 residues. The germline gives CDR1 GTSNPN, CDR2 SVGIG (reference sequence). This CDR3 reads CAWRDSMNTEAFF. In DNA form, the CDR3 reads TGTGCCTGGAGGGACAGCATGAACACTGAAGCTTTCTTT.

This chain links TRBV13 with TRBJ2-1; D is uncertain. V was trimmed by 5 bases and J by 4 bases, leaving 9 bases between them. The V gene's germline CDR1 is PRHDT and CDR2 FYEKMQ (reference sequence). The CDR3 is 13 amino acids. The CDR3 sequence: CASSRDPYNEQFF. The CDR3 nucleotides are TGTGCCAGCAGCCGAGATCCGTACAATGAGCAGTTCTTC.

This clone was recorded once. The rearrangement links TRBV28 to TRBJ2-1; tentative D call: TRBD1 (6 bases). Trimming shortened V by 8 bases and J by 4 bases, and 18 bases separated the two germline ends. Germline lookup yields CDR1 MDHEN and CDR2 SYDVKM. The CDR3 is 15 amino acids. The CDR3 spells CASPPIGQPYNEQFF. The CDR3 region has the DNA TGTGCCAGCCCTCCTATTGGACAGCCATACAATGAGCAGTTCTTC.

The chain links TRBV10-3 to TRBJ2-1; no clear D. Germline-derived CDR1 and CDR2 are ENHRY and SYGVKD. V lost 8 bases and J lost 1, with 9 bases in between. The length of the CDR3 is 13 residues. The CDR3: CAIHNGSYNEQFF. CDR3 nucleotides: TGTGCCATCCACAACGGGTCCTACAATGAGCAGTTCTTC.

CDR3 region: CASILPRGANTEAFF. The CDR3 DNA reads TGTGCCAGCATCCTCCCCCGGGGGGCGAACACTGAAGCTTTCTTT. This chain joins TRBV2 and TRBJ1-1; possibly TRBD1 for D (6 bases). Trimming pared 7 bases from V and 1 base from J, leaving 16 bases between. CDR3 length: 15 amino acids. The germline gives CDR1 SNHLY, CDR2 FYNNEI. Using reference TRBV2 and TRBJ1-1 for the parts outside the CDR3, the full variable domain is EPEVTQTPSHQVTQMGQEVILRCVPISNHLYFYWYRQILGQKVEFLVSFYNNEISEKSEIFDDQFSVERPDGSNFTLKIRSTKLEDSAMYFCASILPRGANTEAFFGQGTRLTVV.

This clone was counted a few times. The genes are TRBV27 and TRBJ2-7; the D gene is possibly TRBD2 (6 bases). With 4 bases removed from V and 6 bases from J, the gap between germline ends came to 13 bases. CDR3 length: 13 residues. The V gene's germline CDR1 is MNHEY and CDR2 SMNVEV (reference sequence). The CDR3 region has the DNA TGTGCCAGCAGTTCCCAACTAGCTGGCGAGCAGTACTTC. As protein: CASSSQLAGEQYF.

The chain employs TRBV7-2 and TRBJ2-3, with 8 bases matching TRBD2. The CDR3 is 17 amino acids. Trimming took 5 bases from V and 2 from J; bases not matched to a gene: 12. CDR1 and CDR2 (germline): SGHTA, FQGNSA. The CDR3 here is CASSPRGSGTYTDTQYF. CDR3 nucleotides: TGTGCCAGCAGCCCCCGAGGTAGCGGGACTTACACAGATACGCAGTATTTT.

The chain has TRBV7-9 and TRBJ1-6; 9 bases agree with TRBD1. This CDR3 is 15 amino acids long. V dropped 5 bases and J dropped 9; count of bases not matched to a gene: 8. Germline V gene sequence: CDR1 SEHNR, CDR2 FQNEAQ (reference sequence). The CDR3 nucleotides are TGTGCCAGCAGCGCAAGGTCGGACAGGGGTTCACCCCTCCACTTT. Translated: CASSARSDRGSPLHF.

The chain recombines TRBV29-1 with TRBJ2-1; 12 bases agree with TRBD2. Germline CDR1 is SQVTM and CDR2 is ANQGSEA. Trimming cost V 6 bases and J 6 bases; bases outside gene matches: 6. The CDR3 has 14 amino acids. CDR3 amino acids: CSVLRTSGTNEQFF. The CDR3 DNA reads TGCAGCGTCCTCCGGACTAGCGGGACCAATGAGCAGTTCTTC.

The rearrangement joins TRBV7-8 to TRBJ2-7, with TRBD2 matching 7 bases. Per the germline V gene, CDR1 is SGHVS and CDR2 is FQNEAQ. CDR3 length: 14 residues. Trimming cost V 0 bases and J 2 bases; bases outside gene matches: 1. CDR3 protein: CASSLAAGTYEQYF. The CDR3, as DNA: TGTGCCAGCAGCTTAGCAGCGGGAACCTACGAGCAGTACTTC.

This clone has a handful of counts. DNA of the CDR3: TGCGCCAGCAGCCAAGGACTAGCGGGAGCAGATACGCAGTATTTT. It translates to CASSQGLAGADTQYF. The chain has TRBV4-3 and TRBJ2-3; TRBD2 agrees at 12 bases. The CDR3 contains 15 residues. Looked up from germline, CDR1 is LGHNA and CDR2 is YSLEER. J gave up 4 bases and V 1 base, and 0 bases lay outside the gene matches.

The V call is TRBV7-7, the J call TRBJ2-2; 8 positions agree with TRBD2. The CDR3 has 14 amino acids. The germline V gene encodes CDR1 SSHAT and CDR2 FNYEAQ (reference sequence). Trimming at V came to 6 bases and at J to 6 bases, leaving 6 bases not matched to a gene. In DNA form, the CDR3 reads TGTGCCAGCAGACCCTCGGGGGGGGCCGGGGAGCTGTTTTTT. The encoded protein is CASRPSGGAGELFF.

The rearrangement uses TRBV4-3 and TRBJ2-3; D might be TRBD2 (6 bases). The CDR3 has 16 residues. CDR1 is LGHNA and CDR2 is YSLEER in the germline V gene. V lost 0 bases and J lost 3, with 13 bases in between. The CDR3 region is CASSQDFTSSTDTQYF. CDR3 coding DNA: TGCGCCAGCAGCCAAGATTTTACTAGCTCGACAGATACGCAGTATTTT.

This chain connects TRBV5-1 to TRBJ2-1, with unresolved D. Trimming stripped 0 bases from V and 6 bases from J, with 4 bases between. Germline V gene lookup returns CDR1 SGHRS and CDR2 YFSETQ. The CDR3 has 12 amino acids. The CDR3 sequence is CASSLVANEQFF. DNA for the CDR3: TGCGCCAGCAGCTTGGTAGCCAATGAGCAGTTCTTC.

V usage is TRBV30 and J usage is TRBJ2-3; a weak D match, TRBD1 (6 bases). This CDR3 is 14 amino acids long. V was clipped by 0 bases and J by 4 bases, with 11 bases between them. Germline V lookup: CDR1 GTSNPN, CDR2 SVGIG (reference sequence). CDR3 in amino acids: CAWSVSGGPDTQYF. In nucleotides, the CDR3 is TGTGCCTGGAGTGTAAGTGGGGGCCCAGATACGCAGTATTTT.

This clone was detected once. V is TRBV7-8 and J is TRBJ2-7; D is possibly TRBD1 (6 bases). Trimming cost V 6 bases and J 3 bases, with 15 bases left between them. This CDR3 spans 14 amino acids. Germline CDR1 is SGHVS and CDR2 is FQNEAQ. CDR3 region: CASSQQGPNYEQYF. CDR3 DNA sequence: TGTGCCAGCAGTCAACAGGGCCCAAACTACGAGCAGTACTTC.

The CDR3 spells CASRVPTGLNTEAFF. In DNA form, the CDR3 reads TGTGCCAGTCGGGTACCTACAGGGTTGAACACTGAAGCTTTCTTT. The V call is TRBV6-1, the J call TRBJ1-1, with a possible D match to TRBD1 (6 bases). The CDR3 extends over 15 amino acids. Germline CDR1 is MNHNS and CDR2 is SASEGT. V was cut by 9 bases and J by 0 bases, with 17 bases left in between.

This chain links TRBV29-1 with TRBJ2-5; possibly TRBD1 for D (6 bases). Germline-derived CDR1 and CDR2 are SQVTM and ANQGSEA. This CDR3 has 13 residues. V dropped 7 bases and J dropped 5 bases, with 17 bases sitting between them. CDR3 amino acids: CSAGGGQGETQYF. The CDR3 DNA reads TGCAGCGCTGGTGGGGGCCAGGGGGAGACCCAGTACTTC.

Comment on this clone: The same CDR3 can be traced to other DNA sequences in this sample. The chain is built from TRBV18 and TRBJ2-7, with D possibly being TRBD1 (5 bases). Looked up from germline, CDR1 is KGHSH and CDR2 is LQKENI. V was cut by 2 bases and J by 2 bases, with 10 bases left in between. CDR3 length: 14 residues. This chain's CDR3 is CASSPTGQTYEQYF. Written as DNA, the CDR3 is TGTGCCAGCTCACCAACAGGCCAAACCTACGAGCAGTACTTC.

The rearrangement joins TRBV30 to TRBJ1-5, with TRBD1 matching 7 bases. Germline V gives CDR1 GTSNPN, CDR2 SVGIG (reference sequence). This CDR3 comprises 14 residues. V lost 4 bases to trimming and J lost 1 base; unmatched junction nucleotides: 4. The CDR3 coding sequence is TGTGCCTGGACTACAGGGGTGAGCAATCAGCCCCAGCATTTT. Its protein product is CAWTTGVSNQPQHF.

The rearrangement uses TRBV6-1 and TRBJ1-4; maybe TRBD1 (5 bases). Germline CDR1 and CDR2: MNHNS and SASEGT. V was clipped by 4 bases and J by 0 bases, with 6 bases between them. The CDR3 covers 14 residues. CDR3 DNA: TGTGCCAGCAGTGCCAGGGCAACTAATGAAAAACTGTTTTTT. This codes for CASSARATNEKLFF.